This TCR beta chain was recorded in a study of blood T cell repertoires in COVID-19. Overall study context: From the United States, Italy and Spain came samples of acute and convalescent COVID-19. T cells, B-cell-depleted T cells, or PBMCs provided the cDNA or gDNA that served as material.

The authors' processing: Counts of nucleated cells, estimated from reference gene primer amplification, were obtained. Clones were sequenced by immunoSEQ multiplex PCR, and TCRdb holds only the in-frame ones, with some missing. V and J calls and clone size follow that table, whereas D and trimming were derived from the DNA. The table lists around 120,000 clones, nearly 90% of them singletons. CDR3 length: 15 amino acids. Germline CDR1 SGHNT, CDR2 YENEEA. Trimming cost V 5 bases and J 4 bases, with 16 bases left between them. V is TRBV11-3 and J is TRBJ2-3; unclear D gene. The receptor was derived from a woman in her sixties with COVID-19, enrolled during active disease. The sequencing input was peripheral blood. This CDR3 is CASSLGLVESDTQYF. CDR3 nucleotides: TGTGCCAGCAGCCTAGGGCTAGTAGAGTCAGATACGCAGTATTTT.